This T cell receptor (beta chain) was captured in a study of Ad26.COV2.S vaccination and SARS-CoV-2 variants. Study summary: Trial arm assignment for the donor was COV1001 Ad26.COV2.S. By the intramuscular route, Ad26.COV2.S was given once, or twice 56 days apart. Study outcomes and limitations: Spike-specific TCR breadth was greater in vaccine than placebo recipients.

This clone was picked up one time. The antigen remains undetermined. Assay: immunoSEQ multiplex PCR; the TCRdb copy retains only in-frame clones and omits some. The repertoire holds more than 350,000 clones, with around nine tenths as singletons. This sample's treatment: roughly 19 received Ad26.COV2.S at low or high dose, single or two shots; several received placebo; per-sample allocation not given. Material that was analyzed had been drawn on day 63 after the first vaccine or placebo injection. Boston hosted the donor, who was an adult aged 18-55 years. The sequenced sample was peripheral blood, obtained in a trial of Ad26.COV2.S vaccine versus placebo. The origin of this receptor is a person aged 18-65 years who received the Ad26.COV2.S COVID-19 vaccine or a placebo.

The CDR3 loop is CASSLDRVNYGYTF. The CDR3 DNA is TGTGCCAGCAGCTTAGACAGGGTTAACTATGGCTACACCTTC. The chain links TRBV5-6 to TRBJ1-2; 7 positions match TRBD1. Germline CDR1 SGHDT, CDR2 YYEEEE. V was pared by 2 bases and J by 1 base, with 2 bases of the junction left unmatched. The CDR3 is made up of 14 amino acids.